The present entry profiles one TCR beta chain with its context. No antigen is known for it. The table came from immunoSEQ multiplex PCR; TCRdb's copy has only in-frame clones and leaves some out. The sample records some 400,000 clones, about 91% being singletons. These data belong to a study of Ad26.COV2.S vaccination and SARS-CoV-2 variants. Broader study findings: Vaccine and placebo recipients had comparable breadth of non-spike TCRs.

The CDR3 has 16 amino acids. Germline V lookup: CDR1 SGHNT, CDR2 YYREEE (reference sequence). Deletions cut 1 base from V and 6 bases from J, with 20 bases between. Treatment denoted: around 19 received Ad26.COV2.S at low or high dose, single or two shots; about five received placebo; per-sample allocation not given. Vaccine and placebo recipients were sampled on day 63 after the first injection. The clonotype originates from a person aged 18-65 years who received the Ad26.COV2.S COVID-19 vaccine or a placebo. The sequencing here drew on peripheral blood, taken in a trial of Ad26.COV2.S vaccine versus placebo. The chain carries TRBV5-4 and TRBJ2-7; D is perhaps TRBD1 (6 bases). DNA for the CDR3: TGTGCCAGCAGCTTGCAGGCAGGGGAGTTGGGAGCCGAGCAGTACTTC. It yields the protein CASSLQAGELGAEQYF.